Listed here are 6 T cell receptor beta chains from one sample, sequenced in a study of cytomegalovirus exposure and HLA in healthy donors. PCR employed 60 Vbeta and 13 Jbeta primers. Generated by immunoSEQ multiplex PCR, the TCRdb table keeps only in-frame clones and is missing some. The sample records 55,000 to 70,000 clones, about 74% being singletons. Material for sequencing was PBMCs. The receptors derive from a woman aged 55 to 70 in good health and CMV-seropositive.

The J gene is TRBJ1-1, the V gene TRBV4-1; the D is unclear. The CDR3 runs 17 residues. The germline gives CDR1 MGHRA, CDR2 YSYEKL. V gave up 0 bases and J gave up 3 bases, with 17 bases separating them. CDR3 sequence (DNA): TGCGCCAGCAGCCAAGATTTTCAAGGGAGTGCGGACACTGAAGCTTTCTTT. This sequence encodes CASSQDFQGSADTEAFF.

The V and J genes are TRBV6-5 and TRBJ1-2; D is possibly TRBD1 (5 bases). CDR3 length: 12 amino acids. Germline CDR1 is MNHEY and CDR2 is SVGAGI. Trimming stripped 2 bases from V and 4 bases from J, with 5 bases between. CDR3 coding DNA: TGTGCCAGCAGTTACCAGGGCTATGGCTACACCTTC. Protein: CASSYQGYGYTF.

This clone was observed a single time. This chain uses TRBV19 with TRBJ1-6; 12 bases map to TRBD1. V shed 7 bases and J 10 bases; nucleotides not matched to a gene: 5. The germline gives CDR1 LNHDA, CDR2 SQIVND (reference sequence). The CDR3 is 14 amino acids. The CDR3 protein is CASMGTGGKSPLHF. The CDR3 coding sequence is TGTGCCAGTATGGGGACAGGGGGCAAATCACCCCTCCACTTT.

CDR3 bases: TGCGCCAGCAGCCTCACTAGCGGGAGGTGGAATGAGCAGTTCTTC. Protein: CASSLTSGRWNEQFF. V and J are TRBV5-1 and TRBJ2-1, with TRBD2 identical over 12 bases. This CDR3 has 15 residues. V was pared by 4 bases and J by 7 bases, with 6 bases of the junction left unmatched. The V gene's germline CDR1 is SGHRS and CDR2 YFSETQ.

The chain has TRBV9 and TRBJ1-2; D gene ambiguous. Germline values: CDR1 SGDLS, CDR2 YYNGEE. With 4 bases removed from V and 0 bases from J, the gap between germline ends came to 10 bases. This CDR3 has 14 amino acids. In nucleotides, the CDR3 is TGTGCCAGCAGCCTATCGTTCTCTAACTATGGCTACACCTTC. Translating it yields CASSLSFSNYGYTF.

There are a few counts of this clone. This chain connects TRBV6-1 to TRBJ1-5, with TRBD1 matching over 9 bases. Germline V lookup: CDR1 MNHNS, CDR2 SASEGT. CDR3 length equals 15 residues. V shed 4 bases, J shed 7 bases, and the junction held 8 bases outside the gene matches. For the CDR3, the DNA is TGTGCCAGCAGTGCTACAGGGGGCGCCGGGCAGCCCCAGCATTTT. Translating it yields CASSATGGAGQPQHF.